Each of the 30 T cell receptor beta chains below was sequenced from the same sample in a study of OX40 agonist ivuxolimab in advanced cancers. Here immunoSEQ multiplex PCR was the method, and the copy in TCRdb shows in-frame clones only, minus some. The table includes around 40,000 clones, roughly 82% detected once. The specimen comprised CD4+ or CD8+ T cells sorted from blood, sampled in a trial of the OX40 agonist ivuxolimab. These receptors originate from an adult with an advanced solid tumor such as melanoma, head and neck, liver or kidney cancer.

The chain carries TRBV5-4 and TRBJ1-6, with a weak D call TRBD1 (5 bases). The CDR3 loop spans 14 amino acids. Per the germline V gene, CDR1 is SGHNT and CDR2 is YYREEE (reference sequence). Trimming cost V 3 bases and J 5 bases, with 9 bases left between them. The CDR3 DNA reads TGTGCCAGCAGCTGGGACCGCGATAATTCACCCCTCCACTTT. It yields the protein CASSWDRDNSPLHF.

This clone was counted only a few times. The chain uses TRBV6-5 and TRBJ2-7, with D possibly TRBD1 on 6 matching bases. V was cut by 6 bases and J by 2 bases, with 11 bases left in between. CDR3 length equals 13 residues. Germline-derived CDR1 and CDR2 are MNHEY and SVGAGI. For the CDR3, the DNA is TGTGCCAGCAGAAGGGACAACACCTACGAGCAGTACTTC. Residues: CASRRDNTYEQYF.

V usage is TRBV7-8 and J usage is TRBJ2-1; no reliable D call. The germline V gene has CDR1 SGHVS and CDR2 FQNEAQ. This CDR3 is built from 13 residues. V was trimmed by 5 bases and J by 8 bases, leaving 13 bases between them. The CDR3 loop is CASSGLSGDEQFF. CDR3 DNA: TGTGCCAGCAGCGGCCTATCGGGCGATGAGCAGTTCTTC. The entire variable domain, with the rest obtained from reference TRBV7-8 and TRBJ2-1, is as follows: GAGVSQSPRYKVAKRGQDVALRCDPISGHVSLFWYQQALGQGPEFLTYFQNEAQLDKSGLPSDRFFAERPEGSVSTLKIQRTQQEDSAVYLCASSGLSGDEQFFGPGTRLTVL.

This clone was detected a few times. The V gene is TRBV11-3, the J gene TRBJ2-3; 8 bases are a match to TRBD2. Germline V CDR1 and CDR2: SGHNT, YENEEA. V shed 1 base and J 4 bases; nucleotides not matched to a gene: 7. The CDR3 has 16 amino acids. The CDR3: CASSLGRREAPDTQYF. The CDR3 DNA reads as TGTGCCAGCAGCTTAGGGAGGCGGGAGGCGCCAGATACGCAGTATTTT.

This clone has only a few counts. V usage is TRBV28 and J usage is TRBJ1-6; TRBD1 matches at 7 bases. V gave up 6 bases and J gave up 1 base; unmatched junction bases: 6. The CDR3 has 16 amino acids. The V gene's germline CDR1 is MDHEN and CDR2 SYDVKM. The CDR3 DNA follows: TGTGCCAGCAGACCCGACAGGGCATCCTATAATTCACCCCTCCACTTT. This gives the protein CASRPDRASYNSPLHF.

The chain links TRBV30 to TRBJ1-4; D remains ambiguous. Germline CDR1 and CDR2: GTSNPN and SVGIG (reference sequence). The CDR3 loop spans 17 amino acids. Trimming shortened V by 2 bases and J by 2 bases, and 18 bases separated the two germline ends. CDR3 sequence reads: CAWSPLDMVATNEKLFF. CDR3 in DNA: TGTGCCTGGAGTCCTCTCGATATGGTGGCGACTAATGAAAAACTGTTTTTT.

This clone was seen more than once but under ten times. The genes are TRBV29-1 and TRBJ2-7; D is perhaps TRBD1 (5 bases). Germline loops: CDR1 SQVTM, CDR2 ANQGSEA. The CDR3 has 11 amino acids. Trimming took off 3 bases at V and 6 bases at J, with 9 bases between the two ends. The CDR3 loop reads CSVDRVGEQYF. The CDR3 DNA sequence: TGCAGCGTTGACAGGGTGGGCGAGCAGTACTTC.

The chain is built from TRBV11-2 and TRBJ2-1; 12 positions agree with TRBD2. V shed 9 bases and J 6 bases; nucleotides not matched to a gene: 6. Germline V gene sequence: CDR1 SGHAT, CDR2 FQNNGV. The CDR3 loop spans 14 amino acids. The CDR3 DNA reads TGTGCCAGTCGACTAGCGGGAGAAACCAATGAGCAGTTCTTC. As protein: CASRLAGETNEQFF.

V usage is TRBV19 and J usage is TRBJ2-1, with a tentative D call TRBD2 (6 bases). Trimming took 0 bases from V and 5 from J, leaving 11 bases between them. This CDR3 spans 15 amino acids. The V gene's germline CDR1 is LNHDA and CDR2 SQIVND (reference sequence). The CDR3 nucleotides read TGTGCCAGTAGTATAGATAGCGGTCCGCACAATGAGCAGTTCTTC. This sequence encodes CASSIDSGPHNEQFF.

The table lists this clone with a count of one. This rearrangement joins TRBV18 to TRBJ1-1, with D perhaps TRBD1 (5 bases). Trimming pared 0 bases from V and 5 bases from J, leaving 13 bases between. The CDR3 contains 15 residues. Germline-derived CDR1 and CDR2 are KGHSH and LQKENI. The DNA for the CDR3 is TGTGCCAGCTCACCACCGGGGCAGGGAGGGACTGAAGCTTTCTTT. As protein: CASSPPGQGGTEAFF.

This clone was detected only a few times. The CDR3 DNA reads as TGCGCCAGCAGCTGGACCGGGGGGCTAAGCTCCTACGAGCAGTACTTC. Its protein product is CASSWTGGLSSYEQYF. This sequence joins TRBV5-1 and TRBJ2-7, with D possibly matching TRBD2 (7 bases). V was trimmed by 3 bases and J by 0 bases, leaving 16 bases between them. CDR3 length: 16 amino acids. Germline loops: CDR1 SGHRS, CDR2 YFSETQ.

This chain connects TRBV5-1 to TRBJ2-3; 11 bases map to TRBD2. Looked up from germline, CDR1 is SGHRS and CDR2 is YFSETQ. CDR3 size: 16 residues. V was clipped by 4 bases and J by 1 base; unmatched bases: 5. DNA of the CDR3: TGCGCCAGCAGCCTGTTTAGCGGGAGGGGCACAGATACGCAGTATTTT. It is translated as CASSLFSGRGTDTQYF.

The chain recombines TRBV7-9 with TRBJ1-5; possibly TRBD1 for D (6 bases). This CDR3 comprises 12 residues. Germline loops: CDR1 SEHNR, CDR2 FQNEAQ (reference sequence). The V end lost 5 bases, the J end lost 9 bases, and 11 bases lay between the germline ends. The CDR3 DNA sequence: TGTGCCAGCAGCCAACAGGGCGGGCCCCAGCATTTT. Protein product: CASSQQGGPQHF.

The chain has TRBV5-5 and TRBJ1-5, with 7 bases aligning to TRBD1. With V trimmed by 3 bases and J by 5 bases, 5 bases remained unmatched. Looked up from germline, CDR1 is SGHKS and CDR2 is YYEKEE (reference sequence). The CDR3 sequence is 14 residues long. The CDR3 spells CASSSTGSDQPQHF. The CDR3 nucleotides are TGTGCCAGCAGCTCGACAGGGTCTGATCAGCCCCAGCATTTT.

The gene calls are TRBV19 and TRBJ2-3; possibly TRBD2 for D (6 bases). Between the trimmed V and J ends, which lost 3 bases and 2 bases, there was a span of 15 bases. Germline CDR1 reads LNHDA; CDR2 reads SQIVND (reference sequence). The CDR3 sequence is 16 residues long. The CDR3 here is CASSIGGPSATDTQYF. The CDR3 coding sequence is TGTGCCAGTAGTATTGGAGGGCCAAGCGCCACAGATACGCAGTATTTT.

The V gene is TRBV6-4, the J gene TRBJ2-2; D tentatively fits TRBD1 or TRBD2 (6 bases each). This CDR3 contains 14 residues. With 8 bases removed from V and 3 bases from J, the gap between germline ends came to 13 bases. Germline V lookup: CDR1 MRHNA, CDR2 SNTAGT. For the CDR3, the DNA is TGTGCCAGCCGGAAGGGGGGAGACACCGGGGAGCTGTTTTTT. Translation gives CASRKGGDTGELFF.

This clone was seen just once. J is TRBJ2-3 and V is TRBV11-2; D might be TRBD1 (6 bases). CDR3 size: 17 residues. The ends were cut back, 6 bases at V and 0 bases at J, with 19 bases in the middle. Germline values: CDR1 SGHAT, CDR2 FQNNGV. The CDR3 region is CASSFTGTPTSTDTQYF. The CDR3 nucleotides read TGTGCCAGCAGTTTCACCGGGACACCTACTAGCACAGATACGCAGTATTTT.

A note on this clone: One end of the junction fails to match germline, which may point to a read error. The chain couples TRBV10-2 to TRBJ1-2; D unresolved. The CDR3 length is 14 residues. Germline CDR1 and CDR2: WSHSY and SAAADI. CDR3 sequence reads: CVSSEGLGFGGYTF. Written as DNA, the CDR3 is TGCGTCAGCAGTGAGGGTCTGGGGTTCGGAGGCTACACCTTC.

This clone was seen a few times. V usage is TRBV7-9 and J usage is TRBJ2-7; 13 nucleotides line up with TRBD2. CDR3 size: 17 residues. Germline trimming cut 5 bases from V and 1 base from J; bases unmatched to any gene: 8. CDR1 is SEHNR, CDR2 FQNEAQ, per germline (reference sequence). CDR3 nucleotides: TGTGCCAGCAGCCGAGGGCTGGGACTAGCGGGATCCTACGAGCAGTACTTC. This encodes CASSRGLGLAGSYEQYF.

The V gene is TRBV5-1, the J gene TRBJ2-2; the D gene is possibly TRBD1 (6 bases). The CDR3 spans 13 residues. V lost 5 bases and J lost 4, with 9 bases in between. Germline V gene data show CDR1 as SGHRS and CDR2 as YFSETQ. The CDR3 sequence is CASSGQSTGELFF. The CDR3 DNA follows: TGCGCCAGCAGTGGACAGAGCACCGGGGAGCTGTTTTTT.

The chain is built from TRBV27 and TRBJ1-1; the D is unclear. Trimming took 2 bases from V and 0 from J, leaving 4 bases between them. The germline gives CDR1 MNHEY, CDR2 SMNVEV (reference sequence). The CDR3 contains 13 residues. CDR3 loop: CASSLGMNTEAFF. Written as DNA, the CDR3 is TGTGCCAGCAGTTTAGGTATGAACACTGAAGCTTTCTTT.

This clone appeared once. The chain combines TRBV6-4 with TRBJ2-3; D remains ambiguous. The ends were cut back, 4 bases at V and 5 bases at J, with 4 bases in the middle. The CDR3 runs to 11 residues. Per germline, CDR1 MRHNA and CDR2 SNTAGT. The CDR3 spells CASSGGDTQYF. For the CDR3, the DNA is TGTGCCAGCAGTGGCGGAGATACGCAGTATTTT.

The CDR3 nucleotides are TGTGCCAGCAGCTTATCAGGGCACGAGCAGTACTTC. Its protein is CASSLSGHEQYF. The chain has TRBV7-2 and TRBJ2-5, with D possibly being TRBD1 (5 bases). The J call may not be correct, given that the DNA end is closer to TRBJ2-7. CDR1 and CDR2 from the germline V gene are SGHTA and FQGNSA. The CDR3 contains 12 residues.

The chain carries TRBV7-9 and TRBJ1-2, with TRBD1 matching over 8 bases. There are 14 residues in the CDR3. V shed 1 base and J 7 bases; nucleotides not matched to a gene: 5. CDR1 is SEHNR and CDR2 is FQNEAQ in the germline V gene (reference sequence). The CDR3 is CASSLGTGSSGYTF. The CDR3 coding sequence is TGTGCCAGCAGCTTAGGGACAGGGAGTAGTGGCTACACCTTC.

The chain has TRBV7-2 and TRBJ2-7, with D unresolved. The CDR3 is 13 amino acids. The germline V gene encodes CDR1 SGHTA and CDR2 FQGNSA. Trimming stripped 0 bases from V and 2 bases from J, with 5 bases between. CDR3 DNA: TGTGCCAGCAGCTTAGCCCATACCTACGAGCAGTACTTC. Its protein is CASSLAHTYEQYF.

This chain links TRBV6-1 with TRBJ1-6; perhaps TRBD1 as D (5 bases). The CDR3 is 15 amino acids. V was trimmed by 3 bases and J by 7 bases, leaving 13 bases between them. The germline V gene encodes CDR1 MNHNS and CDR2 SASEGT. The CDR3 nucleotides read TGTGCCAGCAGTGAGGTAGGGGCGGGAAATTCACCCCTCCACTTT. The encoded protein is CASSEVGAGNSPLHF.

The V call is TRBV4-3, the J call TRBJ1-2; weak D call: TRBD1 (5 bases). CDR3 length: 15 amino acids. CDR1 LGHNA and CDR2 YSLEER come from the germline V gene. Deletions cut 3 bases from V and 8 bases from J, with 19 bases between. The CDR3 DNA follows: TGCGCCAGCAGCCATGGGTCCGGTGCCAGGGCAGGCTACACCTTC. Its translation: CASSHGSGARAGYTF.

V is TRBV10-2 and J is TRBJ2-1, with a weak D call TRBD2 (5 bases). V was clipped by 6 bases and J by 8 bases, with 17 bases between them. The CDR3 totals 14 residues. Germline lookup yields CDR1 WSHSY and CDR2 SAAADI. The CDR3 coding sequence is TGCGCCAGCAGATTAGGACTGGCATCGGATGAGCAGTTCTTC. Translation gives CASRLGLASDEQFF.

This chain uses TRBV27 with TRBJ1-1; possible D gene TRBD1, 6 bases. The CDR3 loop spans 15 amino acids. Trimming pared 5 bases from V and 3 bases from J, leaving 16 bases between. Germline CDR1 reads MNHEY; CDR2 reads SMNVEV (reference sequence). CDR3 nucleotide sequence: TGTGCCAGCAGTCCAGCCCTCGGGACACACACTGAAGCTTTCTTT. This translates into CASSPALGTHTEAFF.

The J gene is TRBJ2-3, the V gene TRBV6-1, with D possibly matching TRBD2 (5 bases). The CDR3 is made up of 14 amino acids. Germline CDR1 is MNHNS and CDR2 is SASEGT. Trimming cost V 1 base and J 0 bases, with 5 bases left between them. The CDR3 nucleotides read TGTGCCAGCAGTGAAGGGACTAGCACAGATACGCAGTATTTT. Translated: CASSEGTSTDTQYF.